The TCR beta chain under discussion was sequenced for a study of CD8+CD57+ T cells in acquired aplastic anemia. Looking at the study overall: When averaged, DNA from sorted CD4+ and CD8+ cells came to approximately 3.2 ug.

This clonotype has at least ten counts. The target antigen is unknown. Study-level points and caveats: Researchers report that fewer than 30 CD8+ CDR3 sequences appeared in both patients and controls.

Genomic DNA templated the TCR beta VDJ and CDR3 profiling. A single record per CDR3 protein comes from TCRdb applying MiXCR to the reads. The sample includes fewer than 200,000 distinct CDR3 sequences, 47% of them seen just once. Before being chosen for sequencing, patients had shown CD8+CD57+ cell expansion by flow cytometry. Among the patients, all had severe acquired aplastic anemia. The V end was cut by 3 bases, the J end by 2 bases, with 11 bases between. The germline CDR1 and CDR2 sequences are SGHNT and YYREEE (reference sequence). This CDR3 has 15 amino acids. This clonotype was obtained from a human donor with aplastic anemia. Sequencing was performed on sorted CD4+, CD8+, or CD8+CD57+ T cells (not recorded which) from PBMCs. This rearrangement joins TRBV5-4 to TRBJ2-2; D unclear. CDR3 in DNA: TGTGCCAGCAGCTCAAAAACTCGAAACACCGGGGAGCTGTTTTTT. This encodes CASSSKTRNTGELFF.